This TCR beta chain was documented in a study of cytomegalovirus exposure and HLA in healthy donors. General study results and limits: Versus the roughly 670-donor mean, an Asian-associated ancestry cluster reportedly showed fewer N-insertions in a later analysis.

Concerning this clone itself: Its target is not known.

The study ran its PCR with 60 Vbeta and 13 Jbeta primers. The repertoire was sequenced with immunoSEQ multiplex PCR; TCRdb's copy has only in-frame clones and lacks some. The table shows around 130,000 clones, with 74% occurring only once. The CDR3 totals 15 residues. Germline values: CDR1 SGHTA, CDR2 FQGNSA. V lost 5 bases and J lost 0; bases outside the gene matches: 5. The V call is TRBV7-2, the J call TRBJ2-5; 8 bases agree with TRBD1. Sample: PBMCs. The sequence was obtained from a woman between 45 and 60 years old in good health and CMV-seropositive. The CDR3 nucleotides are TGTGCCAGCAGCGGGCCGGGACAGGACCAAGAGACCCAGTACTTC. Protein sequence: CASSGPGQDQETQYF.